The rows below give T cell receptor beta chains drawn from one sample of a study of T-cell memory formation after mild COVID-19. From the 5' RACE reads, TCRdb called clonotypes with MiXCR, one entry per CDR3 protein. The sample records around 140,000 distinct CDR3 sequences, approximately 6% being singletons. Specimen: PBMCs or a T cell subset sorted from them (not recorded which). The receptors here all came from an adult woman who had mild COVID-19 (a few samples of this study predate the infection). Cell type and time point are not known. Both conserved end residues are part of each CDR3. The D gene is left open where the match is weak. Size tells how often a clone was seen (once, few, many) or the class of an expanded clone, and some rows leave it out.

d_call: TRBD1
j_call: TRBJ2-5
v_call: TRBV6-5
clone_size: NA
cdr3_aa: CASSYPPGTGGIKQETQYF
cdr3_nt: TGTGCCAGCAGTTACCCCCCCGGGACAGGGGGCATAAAGCAAGAGACCCAGTACTTC

d_call: NA
j_call: TRBJ1-5
v_call: TRBV7-2
clone_size: many
cdr3_aa: CASSQTGIFNQPQHF
cdr3_nt: TGTGCCAGCAGCCAAACAGGGATTTTCAATCAGCCCCAGCATTTT

d_call: NA
j_call: TRBJ2-3
v_call: TRBV7-9
clone_size: NA
cdr3_aa: CASSSAAGYTDTQYF
cdr3_nt: TGTGCCAGCAGCTCCGCGGCGGGCTACACAGATACGCAGTATTTT

d_call: NA
j_call: TRBJ2-1
v_call: TRBV24-1
clone_size: few
cdr3_aa: CATSDPQPGSYNEQFF
cdr3_nt: TGTGCCACCAGTGATCCTCAGCCGGGCTCCTACAATGAGCAGTTCTTC

d_call: NA
j_call: TRBJ2-2
v_call: TRBV3-1
clone_size: NA
cdr3_aa: CASSQGQVAGELFF
cdr3_nt: TGTGCCAGCAGCCAAGGCCAGGTGGCCGGGGAGCTGTTTTTT

d_call: NA
j_call: TRBJ1-2
v_call: TRBV7-9
clone_size: many
cdr3_aa: CASSRQVDYGYTF
cdr3_nt: TGTGCCAGCAGCCGACAAGTTGACTATGGCTACACCTTC

d_call: TRBD1
j_call: TRBJ1-4
v_call: TRBV7-9
clone_size: NA
cdr3_aa: CASSLGDRANEKLFF
cdr3_nt: TGTGCCAGCAGCTTGGGGGACAGGGCTAATGAAAAACTGTTTTTT

d_call: NA
j_call: TRBJ1-2
v_call: TRBV12-3/TRBV12-4
clone_size: few
cdr3_aa: CASSPPQGAANYGYTF
cdr3_nt: TGTGCCAGCAGTCCCCCCCAGGGAGCCGCGAACTATGGCTACACCTTC

d_call: TRBD1
j_call: TRBJ1-1
v_call: TRBV29-1
clone_size: many
cdr3_aa: CSVQTGAANTEAFF
cdr3_nt: TGCAGCGTTCAGACAGGGGCGGCGAACACTGAAGCTTTCTTT

d_call: NA
j_call: TRBJ2-5
v_call: TRBV7-2
clone_size: NA
cdr3_aa: CASSLVQGIQETQYF
cdr3_nt: TGTGCCAGCAGCTTAGTACAGGGAATCCAAGAGACCCAGTACTTC

d_call: NA
j_call: TRBJ2-7
v_call: TRBV20-1
clone_size: NA
cdr3_aa: CSARVKGSYEQYF
cdr3_nt: TGCAGTGCTAGAGTTAAGGGTTCCTACGAGCAGTACTTC

d_call: TRBD1
j_call: TRBJ2-7
v_call: TRBV6-5
clone_size: many
cdr3_aa: CASSPAGTGVHEQYF
cdr3_nt: TGTGCCAGCAGTCCCGCAGGGACAGGGGTCCACGAGCAGTACTTC

d_call: NA
j_call: TRBJ2-7
v_call: TRBV7-6
clone_size: few
cdr3_aa: CASSSRPIDEQYF
cdr3_nt: TGTGCCAGCAGCTCCCGGCCAATCGACGAGCAGTACTTC

d_call: NA
j_call: TRBJ2-1
v_call: TRBV7-3
clone_size: many
cdr3_aa: CASSLMVGNEQFF
cdr3_nt: TGTGCCAGCAGCTTAATGGTGGGCAATGAGCAGTTCTTC

d_call: NA
j_call: TRBJ2-3
v_call: TRBV15
clone_size: many
cdr3_aa: CATSRDGHRASPTDTQYF
cdr3_nt: TGTGCCACCAGCAGAGATGGGCATCGAGCCTCCCCCACAGATACGCAGTATTTT

d_call: NA
j_call: TRBJ2-1
v_call: TRBV7-2
clone_size: many
cdr3_aa: CASSLEGLTHYNEQFF
cdr3_nt: TGTGCCAGCAGCTTAGAAGGCCTTACGCACTACAATGAGCAGTTCTTC

d_call: NA
j_call: TRBJ2-7
v_call: TRBV3-1
clone_size: many
cdr3_aa: CASSQAPGQAYEQYF
cdr3_nt: TGTGCCAGCAGCCAAGCCCCGGGACAAGCCTACGAGCAGTACTTC

d_call: NA
j_call: TRBJ2-7
v_call: TRBV7-2
clone_size: NA
cdr3_aa: CASSSSAEQYF
cdr3_nt: TGTGCCAGCAGCTCCAGCGCCGAGCAGTACTTC

d_call: NA
j_call: TRBJ1-5
v_call: TRBV5-1
clone_size: medium-sized
cdr3_aa: CASSFPGSYSNQPQHF
cdr3_nt: TGCGCCAGCAGCTTCCCAGGGAGCTATAGCAATCAGCCCCAGCATTTT

d_call: TRBD1
j_call: TRBJ2-1
v_call: TRBV5-4
clone_size: NA
cdr3_aa: CASRTGGKWDEQFF
cdr3_nt: TGTGCCAGCAGGACAGGGGGAAAATGGGATGAGCAGTTCTTC

d_call: NA
j_call: TRBJ1-1
v_call: TRBV29-1
clone_size: NA
cdr3_aa: CSGSLWGSEAFF
cdr3_nt: TGCAGCGGAAGTCTATGGGGCTCTGAAGCTTTCTTT

d_call: NA
j_call: TRBJ1-1
v_call: TRBV5-6
clone_size: NA
cdr3_aa: CASSLVAPLSTEAFF
cdr3_nt: TGTGCCAGCAGCTTGGTGGCCCCCCTGTCGACTGAAGCTTTCTTT

d_call: TRBD1
j_call: TRBJ2-5
v_call: TRBV7-9
clone_size: many
cdr3_aa: CASSLGTGAQRETQYF
cdr3_nt: TGTGCCAGCAGCTTAGGGACAGGGGCGCAGAGAGAGACCCAGTACTTC

d_call: NA
j_call: TRBJ2-7
v_call: TRBV27
clone_size: NA
cdr3_aa: CASSTPGAFYEQYF
cdr3_nt: TGTGCCTCTTCCACCCCGGGCGCTTTCTACGAGCAGTACTTC

d_call: NA
j_call: TRBJ2-7
v_call: TRBV12-3/TRBV12-4
clone_size: many
cdr3_aa: CASSLARQGGYEQYF
cdr3_nt: TGTGCCAGCAGTTTAGCCCGACAGGGAGGATACGAGCAGTACTTC

d_call: TRBD1
j_call: TRBJ2-7
v_call: TRBV25-1
clone_size: NA
cdr3_aa: CASTGRPGQGRYEQYF
cdr3_nt: TGTGCCAGCACTGGGAGACCGGGACAGGGACGCTACGAGCAGTACTTC

d_call: TRBD2
j_call: TRBJ2-5
v_call: TRBV6-5
clone_size: few
cdr3_aa: CASSSSGGAGETQYF
cdr3_nt: TGTGCCAGCAGTTCAAGCGGGGGAGCGGGGGAGACCCAGTACTTC

d_call: TRBD2
j_call: TRBJ2-7
v_call: TRBV7-2
clone_size: few
cdr3_aa: CASSERPSGTYEQYF
cdr3_nt: TGTGCCAGCAGCGAAAGGCCTAGCGGGACCTACGAGCAGTACTTC

d_call: TRBD2
j_call: TRBJ2-1
v_call: TRBV7-9
clone_size: many
cdr3_aa: CASSTPPGTSGRYNEQFF
cdr3_nt: TGTGCCAGCAGCACACCGCCCGGGACTAGCGGACGATACAATGAGCAGTTCTTC

d_call: TRBD2
j_call: TRBJ2-7
v_call: TRBV25-1
clone_size: many
cdr3_aa: CASSETSGTYEQYF
cdr3_nt: TGTGCCAGCAGTGAAACTAGCGGAACCTACGAGCAGTACTTC

d_call: NA
j_call: TRBJ2-3
v_call: TRBV5-1
clone_size: few
cdr3_aa: CASSRARTYTDTQYF
cdr3_nt: TGCGCCAGCAGCCGAGCCAGGACCTACACAGATACGCAGTATTTT

d_call: NA
j_call: TRBJ2-5
v_call: TRBV19
clone_size: NA
cdr3_aa: CASSKTNGETQYF
cdr3_nt: TGTGCCAGTAGTAAGACAAATGGGGAGACCCAGTACTTC

d_call: NA
j_call: TRBJ1-2
v_call: TRBV12-3/TRBV12-4
clone_size: many
cdr3_aa: CASSFSGSYGYTF
cdr3_nt: TGTGCCAGCAGTTTCTCAGGGAGCTATGGCTACACCTTC

d_call: NA
j_call: TRBJ2-7
v_call: TRBV5-1
clone_size: many
cdr3_aa: CASSLLRSHEQYF
cdr3_nt: TGCGCCAGCAGCCTCTTGAGGTCCCACGAGCAGTACTTC

d_call: NA
j_call: TRBJ2-3
v_call: TRBV29-1
clone_size: many
cdr3_aa: CSVGARSSSTDTQYF
cdr3_nt: TGCAGCGTTGGGGCGAGGTCTTCTAGCACAGATACGCAGTATTTT

d_call: NA
j_call: TRBJ2-7
v_call: TRBV7-9
clone_size: many
cdr3_aa: CASSLARGRSSFLVHYEQYF
cdr3_nt: TGTGCCAGCAGCTTGGCCCGCGGCAGGTCGTCCTTTCTAGTCCACTACGAGCAGTACTTC

d_call: NA
j_call: TRBJ1-5
v_call: TRBV5-6
clone_size: many
cdr3_aa: CASSSQRGHMINQPQHF
cdr3_nt: TGTGCCAGCAGCTCACAAAGAGGGCATATGATCAATCAGCCCCAGCATTTT

d_call: NA
j_call: TRBJ1-1
v_call: TRBV6-5
clone_size: few
cdr3_aa: CASSYSIGETEAFF
cdr3_nt: TGTGCCAGCAGTTACTCGATCGGGGAGACTGAAGCTTTCTTT

d_call: NA
j_call: TRBJ1-1
v_call: TRBV29-1
clone_size: NA
cdr3_aa: CSVTSPKNTEAFF
cdr3_nt: TGCAGCGTGACATCGCCCAAGAACACTGAAGCTTTCTTT

d_call: NA
j_call: TRBJ2-1
v_call: TRBV5-6
clone_size: NA
cdr3_aa: CASSLWADSYNEQFF
cdr3_nt: TGTGCCAGCAGCTTGTGGGCGGACTCCTACAATGAGCAGTTCTTC